This is a list of T cell receptor beta chains from one sample in a study of shared clonotypes between healthy human individuals. The method was immunoSEQ multiplex PCR; TCRdb's version includes in-frame clones alone and lacks a portion of them. The repertoire includes about 2.2 million clones, under 95% of them detected once, and under 2% sits in the top ten. Material: naive CD8+ T cells from PBMCs. These receptors all come from a young man in good health. Some clones in this sample may be carry-over from other donors' samples. CDR3s include the opening cysteine and the closing phenylalanine or tryptophan. Fields, in order: V gene, D gene, J gene, clone size, CDR3 length, CDR3 DNA, CDR3 protein. D genes are given only for firm matches. Clone size is not always given. Where it is, it says once, few, many or a class for expanded clones.

TRBV30,TRBD2,TRBJ2-7,.,13,TGTGCCTATGCGTTCCGGGAGGAGGGCGAGCAGTACTTC,CAYAFREEGEQYF
TRBV30,.,TRBJ2-7,.,21,TGTGCCTGGAGTGCGAACCCCCCGAGGACCAGGGCGGGCCAAAGCTCCTACGAGCAGTACTTC,CAWSANPPRTRAGQSSYEQYF
TRBV4-2,.,TRBJ2-2,.,15,TGTGCCAGCAGCCATCGGGAAACGAACACCGGGGAGCTGTTTTTT,CASSHRETNTGELFF
TRBV5-1,.,TRBJ1-2,.,14,TGCGCCAGCAGCTTGGACGGGGGGGCCTATGGCTACACCTTC,CASSLDGGAYGYTF
TRBV7-9,TRBD2,TRBJ2-7,.,16,TGTGCCAGCAGCTACCCAACTAGCGGGAGTTCCTACGAGCAGTACTTC,CASSYPTSGSSYEQYF
TRBV28,.,TRBJ2-7,.,12,TGTGCCAGCAGGTTCAAGGACTACGAGCAGTACTTC,CASRFKDYEQYF
TRBV25-1,TRBD1,TRBJ2-2,.,13,TGTGCCAGCCGACAGGGGGGCACCGGGGAGCTGTTTTTT,CASRQGGTGELFF
TRBV28,.,TRBJ1-2,once,15,TGTGCCAGCGGGGGGGGTCAGGTTTCTACCTATGGCTACACCTTC,CASGGGQVSTYGYTF
TRBV6-5,TRBD1,TRBJ1-3,few,14,TGTGCCAGCAGTCACAGGGGTAGTGGAAACACCATATATTTT,CASSHRGSGNTIYF
TRBV19,.,TRBJ2-2,.,11,TGTGCCAGTACCACGGTCGGGGAGCTGTTTTTT,CASTTVGELFF
TRBV9,.,TRBJ1-1,.,14,TGTGCCAGCAGCGTATTGGAAGAGTACACTGAAGCTTTCTTT,CASSVLEEYTEAFF
TRBV7-6,TRBD2,TRBJ2-1,.,19,TGTGCCAGCAGCTGGGAGGAAACTAGCGGGATAGGCCTCGTTTCTGAGCAGTTCTTC,CASSWEETSGIGLVSEQFF
TRBV27,.,TRBJ2-7,.,19,TGTGCCAGCAGTTTATCTCCCCGGCTGCCATTGGGACTGCCCTACGAGCAGTACTTC,CASSLSPRLPLGLPYEQYF
TRBV7-6,.,TRBJ2-5,.,17,TGTGCCAGCAGCTTGTCATCTCATTGGAGAGGGCAAGAGACCCAGTACTTC,CASSLSSHWRGQETQYF
TRBV7-3,.,TRBJ2-7,.,14,TGTGCCAGCAGCCTTACCGGGACCTCCTACGAGCAGTACTTC,CASSLTGTSYEQYF
TRBV19,.,TRBJ1-5,.,14,TGTGCCAGTAGAGGGAGGGCCAGCAATCAGCCCCAGCATTTT,CASRGRASNQPQHF
TRBV6-6,TRBD1,TRBJ2-7,.,14,TGTGCCAGCAGTACGGGACAGTTCTCCTACGAGCAGTACTTC,CASSTGQFSYEQYF
TRBV10-3,TRBD2,TRBJ2-3,.,18,TGTGCCATCAGTGAGTCGGTGCTAGCGGGAGGGCCTACAGATACGCAGTATTTT,CAISESVLAGGPTDTQYF
TRBV9,.,TRBJ2-1,.,15,TGTGCCAGCAGCGTAATTCCGGGACCTTACAATGAGCAGTTCTTC,CASSVIPGPYNEQFF
TRBV9,.,TRBJ2-5,.,17,TGTGCCAGCAGCGCCGTGGGCAGCCTGGAATATGGAGAGACCCAGTACTTC,CASSAVGSLEYGETQYF
TRBV27,TRBD1,TRBJ2-1,.,16,TGTGCCAGCAAAACAAGGGGAACAGGGGGTACAGCTGAGCAGTTCTTC,CASKTRGTGGTAEQFF
TRBV6-5,.,TRBJ2-7,.,14,TGTGCCAGCAGTAATCTCAGGGCGGACTACGAGCAGTACTTC,CASSNLRADYEQYF
TRBV7-9,TRBD1,TRBJ2-1,.,15,TGTGCCAGCAGCTACCGGGACAGGGGCTACAATGAGCAGTTCTTC,CASSYRDRGYNEQFF
TRBV7-9,.,TRBJ2-7,.,12,TGTGCCAGCAGCCCCTCTAGGGGTGAGCAGTACTTC,CASSPSRGEQYF
TRBV13,.,TRBJ2-7,.,14,TGTGCCAGCAGCTCCTGGGTGGTTCCCTACGAGCAGTACTTC,CASSSWVVPYEQYF
TRBV6-6,.,TRBJ2-2,.,13,TGTGCCAGCAGTTACTTGGGCACCGGGGAGCTGTTTTTT,CASSYLGTGELFF
TRBV4-1,.,TRBJ1-1,few,14,TGCGCCAGCAGCCAAGTGGGAAAGAACACTGAAGCTTTCTTT,CASSQVGKNTEAFF
TRBV6-5,.,TRBJ1-1,.,13,TGTGCCAGCGTTGGGGCGGAGAACACTGAAGCTTTCTTT,CASVGAENTEAFF
TRBV19,TRBD1,TRBJ1-1,few,16,TGTGCCAGTAGTATAATCCGGGACAGCATGAACACTGAAGCTTTCTTT,CASSIIRDSMNTEAFF
TRBV5-1,.,TRBJ2-7,.,13,TGCGCCAGCACCTTTGGGGGCCCCGGGGAGCAGTACTTC,CASTFGGPGEQYF
TRBV5-6,.,TRBJ2-7,.,13,TGTGCCAGCAGCTTGGCCGACCGCTACGAGCAGTACTTC,CASSLADRYEQYF
TRBV11-2,TRBD2,TRBJ2-5,.,19,TGTGCCAGCAGCTGGGTAGGGACTAGCGGGAGAGGGGCCCAAGAGACCCAGTACTTC,CASSWVGTSGRGAQETQYF
TRBV28,TRBD1,TRBJ1-5,.,18,TGTGCCAGCAGATATAGGGGCGGACAGGGTCGATGGAATCAGCCCCAGCATTTT,CASRYRGGQGRWNQPQHF
TRBV7-3,.,TRBJ2-2,.,14,TGTGCCAGCAGCTTTCGAATGCCGGGCGGGGAGCTGTTTTTT,CASSFRMPGGELFF
TRBV9,.,TRBJ1-4,.,14,TGTGCCAGCAGCGTTGGGGGATTTCGGGAAAAACTGTTTTTT,CASSVGGFREKLFF
TRBV7-9,TRBD2,TRBJ2-1,.,15,TGTGCCAGCAGCCAACGGACTAGCGGGAGTGTAGAGCAGTTCTTC,CASSQRTSGSVEQFF
TRBV28,.,TRBJ2-3,.,15,TGTGCCAGCAGCCATAGAGGAGGGCGGGCGGGTACGCAGTATTTT,CASSHRGGRAGTQYF
TRBV23-1,TRBD1,TRBJ2-7,.,16,TGCGCCAGCAGTCAATCAGGCAGGGGGTCCTCCTACGAGCAGTACTTC,CASSQSGRGSSYEQYF
TRBV2,TRBD1,TRBJ2-3,.,13,TGTGCCAGCAAGGACAGGGCCCTAGATACGCAGTATTTT,CASKDRALDTQYF
TRBV19,TRBD1,TRBJ2-7,once,14,TGTGCCAGTACCCCCGGACAGGGGGGATACGAGCAGTACTTC,CASTPGQGGYEQYF
TRBV11-2,.,TRBJ2-5,.,16,TGTGCCAGCAGCTTGAAACTAGAGGCACGTCAAGAGACCCAGTACTTC,CASSLKLEARQETQYF
TRBV11-2,.,TRBJ2-1,.,15,TGTGCCAGCAGCTTAGACCTACTACCTTACAATGAGCAGTTCTTC,CASSLDLLPYNEQFF
TRBV5-1,TRBD1,TRBJ1-1,.,18,TGCGCCAGCAGCTTGTCGGGCAGGGGGCGTCTCTTGAACACTGAAGCTTTCTTT,CASSLSGRGRLLNTEAFF
TRBV27,.,TRBJ1-1,few,15,TGTGCCAGCAGTTTTGGAACGGGCCTGGACTGGGAAGCTTTCTTT,CASSFGTGLDWEAFF
TRBV30,TRBD2,TRBJ2-3,few,14,TGTGCCTGGAGTGTTAGCGGGAGCACAGATACGCAGTATTTT,CAWSVSGSTDTQYF
TRBV28,TRBD1,TRBJ2-7,.,14,TGTGCCAGCAGCGCGGACAGGGTGTTCTACGAGCAGTACTTC,CASSADRVFYEQYF
TRBV29-1,.,TRBJ2-7,.,12,TGCAGCGTTGAGGGGCAGGGGAGAGAGCAGTACTTC,CSVEGQGREQYF
TRBV28,TRBD1,TRBJ1-5,.,13,TGTGCCAGCAGTCCGACAGGGAACGAGCCCCAGCATTTT,CASSPTGNEPQHF
TRBV6-5,.,TRBJ1-2,.,13,TGTGCCAGCAGTTCCTCTAGGGGCTATGGCTACACCTTC,CASSSSRGYGYTF
TRBV7-9,.,TRBJ2-2,.,13,TGTGCCAGCAGCCCAGGGGGGACCGGGGAGCTGTTTTTT,CASSPGGTGELFF
TRBV19,.,TRBJ2-5,.,14,TGTGCCAGTAGTATAGATTATTCGGGTGAGACCCAGTACTTC,CASSIDYSGETQYF
TRBV10-3,.,TRBJ2-7,.,13,TGTGCCATCAGTGAGACTCTCATAATCGAGCAGTACTTC,CAISETLIIEQYF
TRBV5-1,TRBD1,TRBJ2-3,.,14,TGCGCCAGCAGCTCACAGGGGCGCACAGATACGCAGTATTTT,CASSSQGRTDTQYF
TRBV5-1,.,TRBJ1-2,.,13,TGCGCCAGCAGCTTGGGGATTAACTATGGCTACACCTTC,CASSLGINYGYTF